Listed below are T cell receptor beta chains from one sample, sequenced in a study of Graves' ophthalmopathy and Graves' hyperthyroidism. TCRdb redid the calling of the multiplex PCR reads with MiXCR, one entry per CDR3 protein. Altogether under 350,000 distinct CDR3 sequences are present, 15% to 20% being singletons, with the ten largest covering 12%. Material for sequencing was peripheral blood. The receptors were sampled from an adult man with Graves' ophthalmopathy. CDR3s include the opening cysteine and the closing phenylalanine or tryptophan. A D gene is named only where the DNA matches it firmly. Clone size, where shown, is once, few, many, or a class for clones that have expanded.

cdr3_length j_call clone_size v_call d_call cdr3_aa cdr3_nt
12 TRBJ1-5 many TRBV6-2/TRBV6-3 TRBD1 CASKETGRTQHF TGTGCCAGCAAGGAGACAGGGAGAACCCAGCATTTT
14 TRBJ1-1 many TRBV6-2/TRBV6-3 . CANSLQGGTTEAFF TGTGCCAACAGTCTACAGGGAGGAACCACTGAAGCTTTCTTT
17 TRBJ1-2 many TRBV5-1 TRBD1 CASSLRGQGDSNYGYTF TGCGCCAGCAGCTTACGGGGACAGGGCGATTCTAACTATGGCTACACCTTC
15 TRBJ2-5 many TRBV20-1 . CSARMGASLHETQYF TGCAGTGCTAGAATGGGCGCTTCATTGCACGAGACCCAGTACTTC
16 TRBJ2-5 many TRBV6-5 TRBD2 CASSYGLAGGSETQYF TGTGCCAGCAGTTACGGCCTAGCGGGAGGATCTGAGACCCAGTACTTC
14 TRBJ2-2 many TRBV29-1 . CSVAGRANTGELFF TGCAGCGTTGCGGGCAGGGCGAACACCGGGGAGCTGTTTTTT
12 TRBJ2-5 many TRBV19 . CASTSRGGTQYF TGTGCCAGTACCAGCAGGGGAGGGACCCAGTACTTC
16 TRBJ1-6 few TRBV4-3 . CASSQAGALGFSPLHF TGCGCCAGCAGCCAAGCTGGGGCGCTTGGATTTTCACCCCTCCACTTT
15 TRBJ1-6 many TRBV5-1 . CASSLDRVYNSPLHF TGCGCCAGCAGCTTGGACAGGGTCTATAATTCACCCCTCCACTTT
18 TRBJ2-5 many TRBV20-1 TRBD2 CSARDFPSGGPYQETQYF TGCAGTGCTAGAGATTTTCCTAGCGGGGGGCCATACCAAGAGACCCAGTACTTC
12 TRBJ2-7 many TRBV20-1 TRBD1 CSAHRGGYEQYF TGCAGTGCTCACAGGGGTGGTTACGAGCAGTACTTC
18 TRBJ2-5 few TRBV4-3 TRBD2 CASSQQTSGGALQETQYF TGCGCCAGCAGCCAACAAACTAGCGGGGGGGCACTCCAAGAGACCCAGTACTTC
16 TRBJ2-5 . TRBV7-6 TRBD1 CASSLRAGGFGETQYF TGTGCCAGCAGCTTACGGGCAGGGGGCTTCGGAGAGACCCAGTACTTC
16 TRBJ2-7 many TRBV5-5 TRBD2 CASSSLHGGGLPEQYF TGTGCCAGCAGCTCCCTCCACGGGGGAGGGTTACCGGAGCAGTACTTC
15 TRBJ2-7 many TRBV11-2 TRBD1 CASSLDRTGTYEQYF TGTGCCAGCAGCTTAGACCGGACAGGGACCTACGAGCAGTACTTC
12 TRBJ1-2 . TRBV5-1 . CASSIANDGYTF TGCGCCAGCAGCATCGCTAACGATGGCTACACCTTC
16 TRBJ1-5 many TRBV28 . CASSTHLGRRNQPQHF TGTGCCAGCAGTACCCACTTGGGGAGGCGCAATCAGCCCCAGCATTTT
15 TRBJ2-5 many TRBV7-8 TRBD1 CASSLWTGKGETQYF TGTGCCAGCAGCTTATGGACAGGGAAAGGAGAGACCCAGTACTTC
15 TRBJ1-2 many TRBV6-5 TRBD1 CATTGGTGIDYGYTF TGTGCCACCACGGGGGGGACAGGGATAGACTATGGCTACACCTTC
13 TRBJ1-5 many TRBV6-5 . CASSFGGGQPQHF TGTGCCAGCAGTTTTGGCGGGGGTCAGCCCCAGCATTTT
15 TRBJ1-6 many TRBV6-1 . CASSEFRPGNSPLHF TGTGCCAGCAGTGAATTTCGGCCAGGGAATTCACCCCTCCACTTT
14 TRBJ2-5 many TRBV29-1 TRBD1 CSVATGTGRKTQYF TGCAGCGTTGCCACAGGGACAGGGAGAAAGACCCAGTACTTC
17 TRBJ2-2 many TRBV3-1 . CASSFPGRASVAGELFF TGTGCCAGCAGTTTCCCCGGGCGAGCTTCCGTAGCCGGGGAGCTGTTTTTT
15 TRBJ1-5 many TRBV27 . CASTNQLQSNQPQHF TGTGCCAGCACCAACCAACTCCAGAGCAATCAGCCCCAGCATTTT
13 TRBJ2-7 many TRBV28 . CASGLDRTYEQYF TGTGCCAGCGGCCTGGACCGAACCTACGAGCAGTACTTC
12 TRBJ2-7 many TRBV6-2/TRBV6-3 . CASTADGGEQYF TGTGCCAGCACCGCGGACGGGGGCGAGCAGTACTTC
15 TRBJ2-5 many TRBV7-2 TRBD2 CASSLGSGRRETQYF TGTGCCAGCAGCTTAGGAAGCGGGAGACGAGAGACCCAGTACTTC
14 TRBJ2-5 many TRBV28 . CASSTPEQQETQYF TGTGCCAGCAGTACCCCGGAACAGCAAGAGACCCAGTACTTC
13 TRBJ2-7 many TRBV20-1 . CSADSENNYEQYF TGCAGTGCTGACAGCGAAAACAACTACGAGCAGTACTTC
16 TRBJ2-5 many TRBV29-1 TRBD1 CSAMTGGALNIKTQYF TGCAGCGCTATGACAGGGGGCGCCTTAAATATTAAGACCCAGTACTTC
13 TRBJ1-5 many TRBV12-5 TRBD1 CASATDREQPQHF TGTGCTAGTGCCACCGACAGGGAACAGCCCCAGCATTTT
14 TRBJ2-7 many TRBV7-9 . CASSGRGRELEQYF TGTGCCAGCAGCGGCCGTGGACGGGAACTCGAGCAGTACTTC